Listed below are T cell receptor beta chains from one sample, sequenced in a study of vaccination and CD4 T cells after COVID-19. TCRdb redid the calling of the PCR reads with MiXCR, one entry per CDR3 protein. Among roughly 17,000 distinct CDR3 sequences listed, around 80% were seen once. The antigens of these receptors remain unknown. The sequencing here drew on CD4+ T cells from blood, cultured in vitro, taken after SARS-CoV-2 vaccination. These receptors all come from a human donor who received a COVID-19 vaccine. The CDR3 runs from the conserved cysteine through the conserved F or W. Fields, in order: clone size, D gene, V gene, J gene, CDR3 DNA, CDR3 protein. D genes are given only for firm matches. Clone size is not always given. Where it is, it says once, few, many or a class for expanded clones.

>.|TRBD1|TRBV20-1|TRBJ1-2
TGCAGTGCTAGGGACAGGGGGAATAACTATGGCTACACCTTC
CSARDRGNNYGYTF
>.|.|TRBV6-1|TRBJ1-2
TGTGCCAGCAGTGGGCGGGGACCTCAAGGAGGCTACACCTTC
CASSGRGPQGGYTF
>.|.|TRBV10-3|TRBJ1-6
TGTGCCATCAGTGAGAACCCCGCGCGGGCGAATTCACCCCTCCACTTT
CAISENPARANSPLHF
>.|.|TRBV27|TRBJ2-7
TGTGCCAGCAGTCGCGCAGGTAGCTCCTACGAGCAGTACTTC
CASSRAGSSYEQYF
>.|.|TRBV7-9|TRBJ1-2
TGTGCCAGCAGCCCGGCGGACGAGGGGTATGGCTACACCTTC
CASSPADEGYGYTF
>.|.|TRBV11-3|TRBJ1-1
TGTGCCAGCAGCTTAGCTCGGGGGAAAGAAAACACTGAAGCTTTCTTT
CASSLARGKENTEAFF
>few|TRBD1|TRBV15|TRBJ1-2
TGTGCCACCAGCAGGACAGGGGGCGATGGCTACACCTTC
CATSRTGGDGYTF
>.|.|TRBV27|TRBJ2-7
TGTGCCAGCAGTTTGCGATGGCGGGTCTACGAGCAGTACTTC
CASSLRWRVYEQYF
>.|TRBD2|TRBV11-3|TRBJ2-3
TGTGCCAGCAGCTTAGACCTAGCGGGGCTCACAGATACGCAGTATTTT
CASSLDLAGLTDTQYF
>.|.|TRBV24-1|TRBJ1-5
TGTGCCACCAGTGGCAGGACCAATCAGCCCCAGCATTTT
CATSGRTNQPQHF
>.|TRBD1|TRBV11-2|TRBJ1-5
TGTGCCAGCAGTCCCGGGACAGGCTTGAATCAGCCCCAGCATTTT
CASSPGTGLNQPQHF
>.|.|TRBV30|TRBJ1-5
TGTGCCTGGAGTGTACGGGATGATCAGCCCCAGCATTTT
CAWSVRDDQPQHF
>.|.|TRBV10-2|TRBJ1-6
TGCGCCAGCACGAGGGGTGACTCACCCCTCCACTTT
CASTRGDSPLHF
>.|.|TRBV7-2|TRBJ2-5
TGTGCCAGCAGCTTAGTAGCGGACAGCCAAGAGACCCAGTACTTC
CASSLVADSQETQYF
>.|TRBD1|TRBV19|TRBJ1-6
TGTGCCAGTAGTATCCCTACAGGGGGGGGATCACCCCTCCACTTT
CASSIPTGGGSPLHF
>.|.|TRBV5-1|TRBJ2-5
TGCGCCAGCAGCTTGAGGACAGCCCAAGAGACCCAGTACTTC
CASSLRTAQETQYF
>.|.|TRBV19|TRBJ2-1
TGTGCCAGTAGTATCTTTCACAATGAGCAGTTCTTC
CASSIFHNEQFF
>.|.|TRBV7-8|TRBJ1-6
TGTGCCAGCAGCCCTACCCAGGGTAACTCCTATAATTCACCCCTCCACTTT
CASSPTQGNSYNSPLHF
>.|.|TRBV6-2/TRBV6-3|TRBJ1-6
TGTGCCAGCAGTTACTCCGACAGTAGGGAGTCGCCCCTCCACTTT
CASSYSDSRESPLHF
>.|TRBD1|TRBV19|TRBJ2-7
TGTGCCAGTAGCCACAGGGGGAGGTACGAGCAGTACTTC
CASSHRGRYEQYF
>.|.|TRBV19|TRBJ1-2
TGTGCCAGTCGGGTCGTAGGGGACGATGGCTACACCTTC
CASRVVGDDGYTF
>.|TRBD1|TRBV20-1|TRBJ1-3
TGCAGTGCTAGAGGGACGGGAACAGGGGGGACTGGAAACACCATATATTTT
CSARGTGTGGTGNTIYF
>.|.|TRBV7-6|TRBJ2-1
TGTGCCAGCAGCCGGGTCCAGCGGGATGAGCAGTTCTTC
CASSRVQRDEQFF
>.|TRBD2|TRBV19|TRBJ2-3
TGTGCCAGTAGTACGCAGCGGGAGAGCACAGATACGCAGTATTTT
CASSTQRESTDTQYF
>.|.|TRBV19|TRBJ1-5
TGTGCCAGTAGCCCTCCTGGTATGGGCGGTCACAAGCCCCAGCATTTT
CASSPPGMGGHKPQHF
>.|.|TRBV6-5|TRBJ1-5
TGTGCCAGCAGTTACTCGACGGCAGGGAATCAGCCCCAGCATTTT
CASSYSTAGNQPQHF
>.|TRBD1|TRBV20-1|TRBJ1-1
TGCAGTGCTTCAGGGGGGAATAGCCCTGAAGCTTTCTTT
CSASGGNSPEAFF
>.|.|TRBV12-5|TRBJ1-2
TGTGCTAGTGGCCACGCGGACGGCCGGCGGGGCTACACCTTC
CASGHADGRRGYTF
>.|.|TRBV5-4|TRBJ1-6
TGTGCCAGCAGACCCAGCTCCTATAATTCACCCCTCCACTTT
CASRPSSYNSPLHF
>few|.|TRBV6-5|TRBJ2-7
TGTGCCAGCAGTTACTTGGGATTTAGCAGCGAGCAGTACTTC
CASSYLGFSSEQYF
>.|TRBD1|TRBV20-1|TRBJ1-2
TGCAGTGCTAAAACAGGGGGCAAGGACTATGGCTACACCTTC
CSAKTGGKDYGYTF
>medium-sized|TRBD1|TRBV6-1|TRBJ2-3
TGTGCCAGCAGCCTATCGACAGGGGGAGCAGATACGCAGTATTTT
CASSLSTGGADTQYF
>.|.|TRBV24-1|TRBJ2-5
TGTGCCACCAGTGTCCCGGAACGAGAGACCCAGTACTTC
CATSVPERETQYF
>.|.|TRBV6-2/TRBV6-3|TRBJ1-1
TGTGCCAGCAGTAAACGGTCCACTGAAGCTTTCTTT
CASSKRSTEAFF
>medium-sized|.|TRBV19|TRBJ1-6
TGTGCCACCAAGGACGGGCTCTATAATTCACCCCTCCACTTT
CATKDGLYNSPLHF
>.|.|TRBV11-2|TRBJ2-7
TGTGCCAGCAGCTTAGGTGGATGGGACGAGAAACCCTACGAGCAGTACTTC
CASSLGGWDEKPYEQYF
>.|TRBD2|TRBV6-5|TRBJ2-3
TGTGCCAGCAGTTCCGGGGGACTAGCGGGGGGTCTCTTCGTAGATACGCAGTATTTT
CASSSGGLAGGLFVDTQYF
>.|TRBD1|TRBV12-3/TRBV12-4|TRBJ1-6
TGTGTCAGCAGTAGGACAGGGGTAAGGAGCTCCTATAATTCACCCCTCCACTTT
CVSSRTGVRSSYNSPLHF
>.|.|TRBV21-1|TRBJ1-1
TGTGCCAGCAGCAAACTGCCACGACAGGGGGTTGAATGGTACACTGAAGCTTTCTTT
CASSKLPRQGVEWYTEAFF
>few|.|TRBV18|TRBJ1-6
TGTGCCAGCTCACGGACCGGGGCCTCGAGCTCCTATAATTCACCCCTCCACTTT
CASSRTGASSSYNSPLHF
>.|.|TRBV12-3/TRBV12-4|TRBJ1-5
TGTGCCAGCAGGCAGGGGTTTCGGCCCCAGCATTTT
CASRQGFRPQHF
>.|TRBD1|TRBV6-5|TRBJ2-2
TGTGCCAGCAGTTACACCCATGACAGGGGCCCCGGGGAGCTGTTTTTT
CASSYTHDRGPGELFF
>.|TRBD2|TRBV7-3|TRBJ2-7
TGTGCCAGCAGTAATAGCGGGGGGGCTTTTGTGTACGAGCAGTACTTC
CASSNSGGAFVYEQYF
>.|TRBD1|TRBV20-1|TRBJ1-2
TGCAGTGCTAGGACAGGGGGCAACTATGGCTACACCTTC
CSARTGGNYGYTF
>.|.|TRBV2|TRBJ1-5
TGTGGAGGGCGGCAGGGGCGTAATCAGCCCCAGCATTTT
CGGRQGRNQPQHF
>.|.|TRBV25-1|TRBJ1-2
TGTGCCAGCAGTGATGTTTACTGGGAGGGACCCTATGGCTACACCTTC
CASSDVYWEGPYGYTF
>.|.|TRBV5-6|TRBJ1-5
TGTGCCAGCAGCTTTAGATTGACGGGCATTAGCAATCAGCCCCAGCATTTT
CASSFRLTGISNQPQHF
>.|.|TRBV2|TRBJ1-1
TGTGCCAGCAAGGTACGGTTGGTAAACACTGAAGCTTTCTTT
CASKVRLVNTEAFF
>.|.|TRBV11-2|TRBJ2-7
TGTGCCAGCAGCTTAGGGGTGGGACCCAGGGACTACGAGCAGTACTTC
CASSLGVGPRDYEQYF
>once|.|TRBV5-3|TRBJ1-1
TGTGCCAGCAGCCGCGTAGGGGCCACTGAAGCTTTCTTT
CASSRVGATEAFF
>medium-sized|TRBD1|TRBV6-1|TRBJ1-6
TGTGCCAGCAGACTTGGACAGGCAGTAATCGAGGCCCTCCACTTT
CASRLGQAVIEALHF
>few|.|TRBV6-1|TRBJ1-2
TGTGCCAGCAGTCCCAACCGACAGACTTTCTATGGCTACACCTTC
CASSPNRQTFYGYTF
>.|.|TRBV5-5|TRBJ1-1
TGTGCCAGCAGCATCACAGGGCAGAACACTGAAGCTTTCTTT
CASSITGQNTEAFF
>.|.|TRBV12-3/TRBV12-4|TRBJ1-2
TGTGCCAGCAGTTTAGTTAGGGGCAATGGCTACACCTTC
CASSLVRGNGYTF
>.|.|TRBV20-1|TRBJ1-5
TGCAGTGCTAGAGTCGGCGGGGGGGCGACAGATACGCAGCATTTT
CSARVGGGATDTQHF